These 3 T cell receptor beta chains were sequenced from one sample in a study of cytomegalovirus exposure and HLA in healthy donors. The PCR employed 60 Vbeta primers together with 13 Jbeta primers. Libraries were prepared by immunoSEQ multiplex PCR; TCRdb keeps only in-frame clonotypes and omits some of them. The sample shows about 140,000 clones, around 81% of them seen only once. What was sequenced was PBMCs. These receptors came from a man aged 45-60 years in good health and CMV-seronegative.

The chain carries TRBV6-5 and TRBJ2-1; D not certain. CDR1 and CDR2 from the germline V gene are MNHEY and SVGAGI. With 0 bases removed from V and 2 bases from J, the gap between germline ends came to 11 bases. CDR3 length equals 16 residues. The CDR3 is CASSYSAGFTYNEQFF. CDR3 nucleotides: TGTGCCAGCAGTTACTCGGCAGGTTTTACCTACAATGAGCAGTTCTTC.

The chain has TRBV30 and TRBJ1-5, with TRBD1 identical over 7 bases. Germline lookup yields CDR1 GTSNPN and CDR2 SVGIG (reference sequence). The CDR3 runs to 14 residues. The ends lost 6 bases at V and 5 bases at J; junction bases unmatched: 10. Here the CDR3 reads CACQKGATDQPQHF. The CDR3 DNA sequence: TGTGCCTGCCAAAAGGGGGCAACTGATCAGCCCCAGCATTTT. Supplemented by reference TRBV30 and TRBJ1-5, the full variable domain reads SQTIHQWPATLVQPVGSPLSLECTVEGTSNPNLYWYRQAAGRGLQLLFYSVGIGQISSEVPQNLSASRPQDRQFILSSKKLLLSDSGFYLCACQKGATDQPQHFGDGTRLSIL.

CDR3 nucleotide sequence: TGTGCCAGCAGCCCCCGGGACTCCTACGAGCAGTACTTC. Translated: CASSPRDSYEQYF. The chain combines TRBV14 with TRBJ2-7; possibly TRBD2 for D (5 bases). Trimming pared 4 bases from V and 0 bases from J, leaving 7 bases between. CDR1 SGHDN and CDR2 FVKESK come from the germline V gene. The CDR3 contains 13 residues.